This T cell receptor (beta chain) came from a study of post-analysis software for immune sequencing data. Study-wide background: Disease trajectories encompassed relapsing-remitting, secondary progressive and progressive-relapsing multiple sclerosis. Study results and caveats: Significantly decreased normalized Chao1 diversity was recorded for multiple sclerosis patients relative to controls. By F measure, samples from a shared preparation batch strongly co-clustered.

Presence of unique molecular identifiers characterized the TCR beta cDNA libraries. A population of roughly 0.9 to 11 million T cells gave rise to around 480,000 cDNA molecules. Using its own MiXCR run on the PCR reads, TCRdb lists one record per CDR3 protein. The table has over 700,000 distinct CDR3 sequences, roughly 30% seen once; the top ten hold around 0.56%. This clonotype appeared many times. Its antigen is currently unknown. The sequence derives from a girl aged 10-17 years with multiple sclerosis. Sequencing input: blood.

Written as DNA, the CDR3 is TGCAGCGTTGCGGACAGGGCGGGATGGGGCTACACCTTC. Protein product: CSVADRAGWGYTF. V is TRBV29-1 and J is TRBJ1-2; 8 bases are a match to TRBD1. Germline assignment: CDR1 SQVTM and CDR2 ANQGSEA. With 4 bases clipped from V and 8 bases from J, the junction kept 9 bases outside the gene matches. The CDR3 runs 13 residues.